Given below is one T cell receptor (beta chain) in context. This CDR3 is 13 amino acids long. V dropped 6 bases and J dropped 3 bases, with 12 bases sitting between them. Germline V CDR1 and CDR2: MGHRA, YSYEKL. This table comes from immunoSEQ multiplex PCR, and its TCRdb copy is limited to in-frame clones, with some not included. Of around 60,000 clones listed, roughly 88% are singletons. The data were obtained in a study of blood T cell repertoires in COVID-19. At the level of the study: Samples came from the United States, Italy and Spain, spanning acute and convalescent COVID-19.

Sequencing was performed on peripheral blood. The chain links TRBV4-1 to TRBJ2-7; no reliable D call. The receptor was isolated from a man between 50 and 59 years old with active COVID-19. The CDR3 is CASSLRQNYEQYF. The CDR3 region has the DNA TGCGCCAGCAGTTTGAGGCAAAACTACGAGCAGTACTTC.